This T cell receptor (beta chain) originates from a study of T-cell memory formation after mild COVID-19. There are a few counts of this clonotype. Trimming took 10 bases from V and 0 from J, leaving 19 bases between them. The CDR3 spans 16 residues. Germline-derived CDR1 and CDR2 are MGHDK and SYGVNS. Via MiXCR, TCRdb re-called the 5' RACE reads, giving one row per CDR3 protein. This table has 550,000 to 600,000 distinct CDR3 sequences, 17% appearing once. Specimen: PBMCs or a T cell subset sorted from them (not recorded which). The chain employs TRBV25-1 and TRBJ1-5; D gene ambiguous. The receptor was derived from an adult woman who had mild COVID-19 (a few samples of this study predate the infection). Cell type and time point are not known. The CDR3 nucleotides read TGTGCCAACCCCTGGGAGGCGGAATATAGCAATCAGCCCCAGCATTTT. It specifies CANPWEAEYSNQPQHF.